The sequence of this T cell receptor (beta chain) was determined in a study of blood T cell repertoires in COVID-19. Looking at the study overall: Sites in the United States, Italy and Spain provided acute and convalescent COVID-19 samples. The cDNA or gDNA used as material had been derived from T cells, B-cell-depleted T cells, or PBMCs.

V was trimmed by 3 bases and J by 3 bases, leaving 12 bases between them. The CDR3 contains 14 residues. Germline-derived CDR1 and CDR2 are SGHNT and YYREEE (reference sequence). As processed by the authors: Amplification from reference gene primers served as the basis for estimated nucleated cell counts. Sequencing was performed with immunoSEQ multiplex PCR; in TCRdb, only in-frame clones are kept and a portion is missing. V and J calls and clone size are as listed in that table; D and trimming were resolved from the DNA. The table lists about 210,000 clones, about four fifths of them singletons. The receptor's source is a woman aged 45-65 years with acute or convalescent COVID-19. Sequencing was performed on peripheral blood. The chain carries TRBV5-4 and TRBJ1-1, with a possible D match to TRBD1 (5 bases). The CDR3 protein is CASSSPRADTEAFF. CDR3 nucleotide sequence: TGTGCCAGCAGCTCCCCCAGGGCCGACACTGAAGCTTTCTTT.